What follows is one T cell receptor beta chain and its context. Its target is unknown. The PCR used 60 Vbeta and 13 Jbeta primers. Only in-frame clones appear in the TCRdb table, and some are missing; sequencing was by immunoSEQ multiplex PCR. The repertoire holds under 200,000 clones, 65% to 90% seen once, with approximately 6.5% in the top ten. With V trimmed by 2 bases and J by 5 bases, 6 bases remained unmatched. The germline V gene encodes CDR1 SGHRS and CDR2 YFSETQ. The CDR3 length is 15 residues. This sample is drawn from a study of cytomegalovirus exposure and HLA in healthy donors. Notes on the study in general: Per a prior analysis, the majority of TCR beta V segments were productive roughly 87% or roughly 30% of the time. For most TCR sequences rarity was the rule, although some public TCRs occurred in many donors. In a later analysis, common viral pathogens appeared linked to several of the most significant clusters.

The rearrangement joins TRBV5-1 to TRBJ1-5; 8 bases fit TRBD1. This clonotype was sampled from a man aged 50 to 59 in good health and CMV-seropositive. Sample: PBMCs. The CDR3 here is CASSLSGTGHQPQHF. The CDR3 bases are TGCGCCAGCAGCTTATCCGGGACAGGTCATCAGCCCCAGCATTTT.